The sequence of this T cell receptor (beta chain) was determined in a study of blood T cells in healthy people across ages (dated by TCRdb to about 2015). About the study as a whole: In model experiments, template switching captured roughly one uniquely barcoded TCR beta cDNA molecule for every two T cells. For two donors (one aged 18 to 30 and one aged 80 or older), the study analyzed two additional independent replicas of 1 million unique cDNA reads from the same blood draw. To avoid experimental bias, donors of different ages were spread randomly across the sequencing lanes. Four age groups were formed from the donors: young (average approximately 16 years), middle-aged (just under 40), aged (approximately 60) and long-lived (around 82). To track age-related changes in TCR beta repertoire diversity, the study relied on deep sequencing normalized with unique cDNA molecular identifiers. General study outcomes and caveats: The long-lived group showed more naive CD4+ T cells, fewer expanded clones and increased TCR diversity than the aged group, suggesting age selection. As age increased, observed TCR beta diversity per million T cells dropped in a roughly linear way, and a significant reduction was already evident by age roughly 36. The CMV infection status of donors was not known, potentially confounding age-related changes in expanded clonotypes. A strong correlation was found between observed TCR beta diversity and the percentage of naive T cells measured by flow cytometry. Since profiling was done on bulk unsorted PBMCs, naive and antigen-experienced compartments could not be conclusively compared. Estimates of total diversity based on one million sequenced T cells were considered lower bounds and underestimates.

Via the germline V gene, CDR1 is ENHRY and CDR2 SYGVKD. Taken from cysteine to phenylalanine, the CDR3 has 15 residues. Of the read, only the CDR3 DNA is kept; its 45 bases are in frame from base 1. Trimming costs V 3 bases and J 5 bases, and their ends lie 14 bases apart. Comment on this clonotype: Its cognate antigen has yet to be identified. Base-call qualities are not available, and no considerably larger clone is one nucleotide away.

The library was prepared using 5' RACE. The sequencer listed for this sample is Illumina HiSeq 2500. A second PCR of about 6 to 12 cycles was run with a J-beta primer mix and a sample-barcoded 5' primer. A template-switch 5' adaptor carrying 12 random nucleotides introduced a unique molecular identifier onto each TCR beta cDNA molecule. Each sample yielded at least 2.5 million CDR3-containing paired-end reads. First-strand cDNA synthesis was performed from all RNA using the Mint cDNA synthesis kit, with priming by a TRBC-specific oligonucleotide. After uracil-DNA glycosylase treatment, a first 18-cycle PCR used universal primers M1SS and BC2_uni_R on all cDNA. Turning to the authors' computational methods: Normalization of each sample was performed by random selection of 1 million high-quality reads, each carrying a distinct molecular identifier. Reads sharing molecular identifiers were discarded rather than binned into consensus sequences. CDR3 identification, clonotype clustering and error correction used MiTCR with a Q25 quality threshold and the strictest error-elimination algorithm. A nonparametric unseen species model using Euler transformation provided a lower-bound estimate of total TCR beta diversity. Using fastp at Q25 and MiXCR, TCRdb reprocessed the public reads and kept productive beta chains. Each entry merges the rows of one CDR3 protein and shows their most common DNA and genes. The V and J calls and clone size come from TCRdb's table, not from the authors' own analysis. This sample comprises about 2 million distinct CDR3 sequences, 40% to 55% of them detected only once. The top ten clones comprise less than 2.5% of the sample.

Systemically healthy Caucasian individuals from Russia, 39 in total and aged roughly 6 to 100 years, were included as donors. Each donor gave around 9.5 milliliters of peripheral blood, collected into EDTA-treated Vacutainer tubes. Ficoll-Paque density-gradient centrifugation was used to isolate PBMCs, with at least 6.5 million per sample. Total RNA, at least 5.5 micrograms per sample, was extracted from PBMCs with Trizol reagent. For every donor, an aliquot of PBMCs went through flow cytometry to measure the percentages of naive CD45RAhigh/CD27high T cells. Sequencing was performed on blood. The receptor comes from a woman between 40 and 50 years old in good health. This sequence uses TRBV10-3 and TRBJ2-1, with no confident D gene call. The CDR3 region: CAISERPSSNNEQFF. The nucleotides read TGTGCCATCAGTGAACGGCCCAGCAGCAACAATGAGCAGTTCTTC.